The clone carrying this TCR beta chain occurred a few times. The isolated RNA, all of it, was reverse transcribed, so expressed TCRB transcripts were what got sequenced. Profiled with immunoSEQ multiplex PCR; TCRdb holds only in-frame clones, not every one. The data contain some 150,000 clones, 11% of them seen just once; the ten biggest clones take up about 2%. V gave up 6 bases and J gave up 5 bases; unmatched junction bases: 7. Germline-derived CDR1 and CDR2 are SGHTA and FQGNSA. The CDR3 runs 16 residues. The source of the sample is a study of beta chain features in type 1 diabetes. Stem cell-like memory, regulatory, central memory and naive CD4+ cells were sorted via CD45RO/CCR7/CD25/CD127/CD95/CD27.

V usage is TRBV7-2 and J usage is TRBJ2-3, with 14 bases matching TRBD2. Sample: central memory CD4+ T cells from blood. The receptor's source is a man aged 18 to 29 in good health. This CDR3 is CASSRKTSGGGDTQYF. CDR3 coding DNA: TGTGCCAGCAGTCGGAAGACTAGCGGGGGGGGAGATACGCAGTATTTT.